Listed below are T cell receptor beta chains from one sample, sequenced in a study of PD-1 blockade in classical Hodgkin lymphoma. Only in-frame clones appear in the TCRdb table, and some are missing; sequencing was by immunoSEQ multiplex PCR. The repertoire consists of approximately 90,000 clones, with around 80% occurring once and the leading ten covering over 15%. The source was peripheral blood mononuclear cells (PBMCs), collected before the fourth cycle of nivolumab. The receptors come from a human donor with classical Hodgkin lymphoma. Both conserved end residues are part of each CDR3. A D gene is named only where the DNA matches it firmly. Clone size is given for some rows only: seen once, a few or many times, or a class if the clone is expanded.

cdr3_nt cdr3_aa v_call clone_size d_call j_call
TGTGCCAGCTGGAGGGGGTCTGGAAACACCATATATTTT CASWRGSGNTIYF TRBV6-5 - - TRBJ1-3
TGTGCCAGCAGCTCTTTAAGGTACAATGAGCAGTTCTTC CASSSLRYNEQFF TRBV11-2 - - TRBJ2-1
TGTGCCAGCAGCTTAGAAAGGGCAGCAAACTATGGCTACACCTTC CASSLERAANYGYTF TRBV7-2 - - TRBJ1-2
TGTGCCAGCAGCGTTGCCCTCCAGACGGCGGGGGAGCAGTTCTTC CASSVALQTAGEQFF TRBV7-9 once - TRBJ2-1
TGTGCCAGCAGACGGGCGCGGGCGGGAGGCCAGGAGACCCAGTACTTC CASRRARAGGQETQYF TRBV7-6 - TRBD2 TRBJ2-5
TGTGCCTGGAAAGGAATGGGAAACACTGAAGCTTTCTTT CAWKGMGNTEAFF TRBV30 - - TRBJ1-1
TGTGCCAGCAGTGACTCAGGGCGGAATCGTGGCTACACCTTC CASSDSGRNRGYTF TRBV6-4 - - TRBJ1-2
TGTGCCATCAGTGAGTCCGCGGGAGGAGACACCGGGGAGCTGTTTTTT CAISESAGGDTGELFF TRBV10-3 - TRBD2 TRBJ2-2
TGTGCCAGCAGATCTCTCCCGGGACAGGGTAGCACCGGGGAGCTGTTTTTT CASRSLPGQGSTGELFF TRBV27 few TRBD1 TRBJ2-2
TGTGCCAGTAGTATTGACAGGGCGAGCTCCTACGAGCAGTACTTC CASSIDRASSYEQYF TRBV19 - TRBD1 TRBJ2-7
TGTGCCAGTAGGAAACCGGGATCCCCCACAGATACGCAGTATTTT CASRKPGSPTDTQYF TRBV19 - - TRBJ2-3
TGTGCCAGCTCACCGGCCCAACCGGGACAGGGGGCGGGAGATACGCAGTATTTT CASSPAQPGQGAGDTQYF TRBV18 - TRBD1 TRBJ2-3
TGTGCCAGCAGCGTAGGGGGTTCGGGGAGCGAGCAGTACTTC CASSVGGSGSEQYF TRBV9 - - TRBJ2-7
TGTGCCTGGAGTAACGCCGTCGGAAACACCATATATTTT CAWSNAVGNTIYF TRBV30 - - TRBJ1-3